The following is a T cell receptor beta chain sequence with its context. These data originate in a study of blood T cell repertoires in COVID-19. Study-wide context: Acute and convalescent COVID-19 specimens originated in the United States, Italy and Spain.

TCRdb keeps only in-frame clones here, not all; method: immunoSEQ multiplex PCR. This sample yields about 50,000 clones, of which about 87% are seen a single time; roughly 13% belongs to the top ten. Sequencing was carried out using peripheral blood. The sequence derives from a human donor with active COVID-19. The donor label of this sample is uncertain.

CDR3 protein: CASSPSPVQGQVGGYTF. The DNA for the CDR3 is TGTGCCAGCAGCCCGAGCCCTGTCCAGGGACAGGTGGGTGGCTACACCTTC. The genes are TRBV9 and TRBJ1-2, with 8 positions matching TRBD1. The CDR3 is 17 residues long. The V and J ends lost 4 bases and 7 bases, in that order; junction bases with no gene match: 18. Germline CDR1 and CDR2: SGDLS and YYNGEE.